The source of this T cell receptor (beta chain) is a study of early T cells in non-severe SARS-CoV-2 infection. From the 5' RACE reads, TCRdb called clonotypes with MiXCR, one entry per CDR3 protein. The sample records 76,000 or so distinct CDR3 sequences, about 11% being singletons. This CDR3 contains 15 residues. Germline CDR1 is SGHDN and CDR2 is FVKESK. V gave up 4 bases and J gave up 1 base; unmatched junction bases: 7. There are a few counts of this clonotype. V is TRBV14 and J is TRBJ2-7, with 7 bases matching TRBD2. Sequenced material: whole blood. This receptor was taken from an adult who was a healthcare worker with PCR-confirmed SARS-CoV-2 infection or an uninfected control (not recorded which). This CDR3 reads CASSPWTSGSYEQYF. Written as DNA, the CDR3 is TGTGCCAGCAGCCCCTGGACTAGTGGGTCCTACGAGCAGTACTTC.